This T cell receptor beta chain was profiled in a study of blood T cell repertoires in COVID-19. As for the study in general: Researchers got acute and convalescent COVID-19 samples from the United States, Italy and Spain.

Clones were sequenced by immunoSEQ multiplex PCR, and TCRdb holds only the in-frame ones, with some missing. The table has 150,000 to 200,000 clones, around 80% seen once. The CDR3 covers 16 residues. V dropped 5 bases and J dropped 7; count of bases not matched to a gene: 14. Germline V lookup: CDR1 LNHDA, CDR2 SQIVND (reference sequence). Source material: peripheral blood. The sequence derives from a woman older than 75 with acute or convalescent COVID-19. The V and J genes are TRBV19 and TRBJ2-7; 10 bases align to TRBD2. This CDR3 is CASSPRGESGREEQYF. The CDR3 DNA follows: TGTGCCAGTAGTCCGCGGGGAGAGAGCGGGAGGGAAGAGCAGTACTTC.